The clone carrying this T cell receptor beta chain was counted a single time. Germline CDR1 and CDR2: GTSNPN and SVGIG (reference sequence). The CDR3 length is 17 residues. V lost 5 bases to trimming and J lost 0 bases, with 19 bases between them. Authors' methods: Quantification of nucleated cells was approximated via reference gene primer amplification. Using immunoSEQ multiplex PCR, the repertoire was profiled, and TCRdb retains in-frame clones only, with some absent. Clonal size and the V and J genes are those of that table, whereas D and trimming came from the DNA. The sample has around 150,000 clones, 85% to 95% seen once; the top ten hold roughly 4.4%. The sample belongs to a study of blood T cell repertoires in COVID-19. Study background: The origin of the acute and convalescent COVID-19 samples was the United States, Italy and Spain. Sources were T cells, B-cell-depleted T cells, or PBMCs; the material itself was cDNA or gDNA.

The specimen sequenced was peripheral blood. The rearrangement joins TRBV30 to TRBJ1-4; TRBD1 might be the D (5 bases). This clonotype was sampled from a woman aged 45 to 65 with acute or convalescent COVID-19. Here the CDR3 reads CAWSLGGMIATNEKLFF. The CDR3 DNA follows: TGTGCCTGGTCCTTGGGGGGGATGATCGCAACTAATGAAAAACTGTTTTTT.